One and the same sample provided the 10 T cell receptor beta chains below, sequenced in a study of metastatic and nonmetastatic thyroid tumors. Every patient was untreated before thyroid surgery. With MiXCR, TCRdb called clones anew from the PCR reads. The sample lists 27,000 or so clones, about 15% occurring once. Sequenced: blood. The source is a male donor with papillary thyroid cancer or a benign thyroid nodule (not recorded which). Some clones in this sample may be carry-over from other donors' samples.

This clone was counted many times. V is TRBV28 and J is TRBJ1-1; tentatively, D is TRBD1 (6 bases). V shed 9 bases and J shed 5 bases, with 16 bases lying between them. There are 13 residues in the CDR3. Germline V gene sequence: CDR1 MDHEN, CDR2 SYDVKM. The CDR3 protein is CASALGQLTEAFF. The CDR3 DNA sequence: TGTGCCAGTGCCCTTGGACAGTTAACTGAAGCTTTCTTT.

This clone is a singleton in its sample. This chain links TRBV5-4 with TRBJ1-6; 8 bases align to TRBD1. Germline CDR1 is SGHNT and CDR2 is YYREEE (reference sequence). This CDR3 spans 15 amino acids. V shed 0 bases, J shed 7 bases, and the junction held 3 bases outside the gene matches. Here the CDR3 reads CASSLEQGGNSPLHF. The CDR3, as DNA: TGTGCCAGCAGCTTGGAACAGGGGGGGAATTCACCCCTCCACTTT.

Ten or more counts support this clone. The chain employs TRBV19 and TRBJ2-4, with 9 bases that match TRBD1. The CDR3 consists of 18 residues. With 6 bases clipped from V and 0 bases from J, the junction kept 12 bases outside the gene matches. The germline V gene has CDR1 LNHDA and CDR2 SQIVND (reference sequence). For the CDR3, the DNA is TGTGCCAGTAGCGGGACAGGGCGGACTATAGTAGCCAAAAACATTCAGTACTTC. This codes for CASSGTGRTIVAKNIQYF. The full variable domain, its missing parts supplied by reference TRBV19 and TRBJ2-4, is DGGITQSPKYLFRKEGQNVTLSCEQNLNHDAMYWYRQDPGQGLRLIYYSQIVNDFQKGDIAEGYSVSREKKESFPLTVTSAQKNPTAFYLCASSGTGRTIVAKNIQYFGAGTRLSVL.

This clone was found many times. The chain is built from TRBV3-1 and TRBJ1-6, with 7 positions matching TRBD1. The V segment lost 3 bases and the J segment 10 bases; nucleotides outside the gene matches: 9. This CDR3 is built from 15 residues. Germline V gene data show CDR1 as LGHDT and CDR2 as YNNKEL (reference sequence). Written as DNA, the CDR3 is TGTGCCAGCAGCCAGACAGGGTACGGCGAGTCACCCCTCCACTTT. Protein sequence: CASSQTGYGESPLHF.

This clone was found many times. Other DNA sequences in this sample translate to the same CDR3. The genes are TRBV19 and TRBJ2-5, with 7 nucleotides matching TRBD2. The germline CDR1 and CDR2 sequences are LNHDA and SQIVND (reference sequence). The CDR3 contains 17 residues. J gave up 2 bases and V 4 bases, and 13 bases lay outside the gene matches. The CDR3 sequence: CASSTHWGGGWQETQYF. CDR3 bases: TGTGCCAGTAGTACCCACTGGGGGGGGGGTTGGCAAGAGACCCAGTACTTC.

This clone was found many times. Other nucleotide sequences in the sample specify the same CDR3. V usage is TRBV2 and J usage is TRBJ1-5, with D unresolved. Germline CDR1 SNHLY, CDR2 FYNNEI. This CDR3 has 13 residues. V was cut by 4 bases and J by 5 bases, with 9 bases left in between. The CDR3 DNA follows: TGTGCCAGCAGTGTGAAGCTAGATCAGCCCCAGCATTTT. Residues: CASSVKLDQPQHF. Together with reference TRBV2 and TRBJ1-5, the CDR3 gives the full variable domain: EPEVTQTPSHQVTQMGQEVILRCVPISNHLYFYWYRQILGQKVEFLVSFYNNEISEKSEIFDDQFSVERPDGSNFTLKIRSTKLEDSAMYFCASSVKLDQPQHFGDGTRLSIL.

This clone was counted many times. V usage is TRBV6-1 and J usage is TRBJ2-2; D is unclear. Germline V CDR1 and CDR2: MNHNS, SASEGT. Trimming shortened V by 5 bases and J by 7 bases, and 8 bases separated the two germline ends. The CDR3 length is 12 residues. CDR3 residues: CASSPPLGELFF. The CDR3 nucleotides read TGTGCCAGCAGTCCGCCCCTCGGGGAGCTGTTTTTT.

This clone was seen many times. This chain joins TRBV6-1 and TRBJ1-2, with 7 nucleotides matching TRBD1. Germline-derived CDR1 and CDR2 are MNHNS and SASEGT. With 5 bases clipped from V and 2 bases from J, the junction kept 8 bases outside the gene matches. The CDR3 is 15 residues long. CDR3: CASSKTPGGNYGYTF. The CDR3 DNA reads TGTGCCAGCAGTAAGACCCCAGGGGGGAACTATGGCTACACCTTC.

The table lists this clone with many counts. A clone one base away is much larger, so this may be a read error. This sample includes further DNA sequences coding for the same CDR3. This chain connects TRBV20-1 to TRBJ2-7; D is undetermined. The germline CDR1 and CDR2 sequences are DFQATT and SNEGSKA (reference sequence). The CDR3 is 11 amino acids. The CDR3 sequence is CSARTTYEQYF. The CDR3, as DNA: TGCAGCGCTAGGACCACGTACGAGCAGTACTTC.

As for this clone: Its ends do not fully match the called genes, so a read error is possible. The chain couples TRBV6-2 or TRBV6-3 to TRBJ1-1, with D perhaps matching TRBD1 (5 bases). This CDR3 is 13 amino acids long. Germline V gene lookup returns CDR1 MNHEY and CDR2 SVGEGT. The CDR3 DNA sequence: TGTGCCGGCAGTCAAGTCGGGGCAGGAGAATCTTTCTTT. The encoded protein is CAGSQVGAGESFF.